This T cell receptor (beta chain) was sequenced during a study of T cell changes during pregnancy in multiple sclerosis. Measured with immunoSEQ multiplex PCR; TCRdb has only the in-frame clones, and not every one. The data contain about 38,000 clones, around 92% of them seen just once; the ten biggest clones take up 12%. CDR1 is SQVTM and CDR2 is ANQGSEA in the germline V gene. The length of the CDR3 is 11 residues. V lost 6 bases, J lost 7 bases, and 13 bases lay in between. This receptor was taken from a female donor with multiple sclerosis, enrolled in a pregnancy study. The V and J genes are TRBV29-1 and TRBJ2-7; D perhaps matches TRBD1 (6 bases). The sample in question was CD8+ T cells from peripheral blood mononuclear cells, obtained after pregnancy. The CDR3 is CSVGWGTEQYF. The CDR3 nucleotides read TGCAGCGTCGGTTGGGGGACAGAGCAGTACTTC.